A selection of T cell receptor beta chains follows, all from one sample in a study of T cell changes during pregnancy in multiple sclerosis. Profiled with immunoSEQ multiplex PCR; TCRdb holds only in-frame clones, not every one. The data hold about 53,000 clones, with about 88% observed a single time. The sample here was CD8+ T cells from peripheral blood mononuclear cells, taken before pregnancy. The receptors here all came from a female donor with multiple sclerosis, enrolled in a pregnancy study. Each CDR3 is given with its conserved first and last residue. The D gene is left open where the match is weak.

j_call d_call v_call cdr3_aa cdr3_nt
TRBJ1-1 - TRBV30 CAWIRGPNTEAFF TGTGCCTGGATTCGAGGTCCCAACACTGAAGCTTTCTTT
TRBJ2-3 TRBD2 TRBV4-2 CASSHGGADTQYF TGTGCCAGCAGCCATGGGGGGGCAGATACGCAGTATTTT
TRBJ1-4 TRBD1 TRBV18 CASSPPGQGSEKLFF TGTGCCAGCTCACCACCGGGACAGGGGTCTGAAAAACTGTTTTTT
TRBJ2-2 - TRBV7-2 CASSPQGTGELFF TGTGCCAGCAGCCCGCAGGGCACCGGGGAGCTGTTTTTT
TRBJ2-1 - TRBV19 CASSTLPGDEQFF TGTGCCAGTAGTACCCTCCCCGGAGATGAGCAGTTCTTC
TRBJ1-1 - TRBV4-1 CASSQDSRNTEAFF TGCGCCAGCAGCCAAGATTCCCGGAACACTGAAGCTTTCTTT
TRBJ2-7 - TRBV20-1 CSAVEAYEQYF TGCAGCGCGGTAGAGGCCTACGAGCAGTACTTC
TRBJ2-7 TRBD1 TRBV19 CASSGGQGSYEQYF TGTGCCAGTAGTGGGGGACAGGGCAGCTACGAGCAGTACTTC
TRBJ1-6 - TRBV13 CASSLRQSSYNSPLHF TGTGCCAGCAGCTTAAGACAGAGCTCCTATAATTCACCCCTCCACTTT
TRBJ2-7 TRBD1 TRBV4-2 CASSQEDRADSYEQYF TGTGCCAGCAGCCAAGAGGACAGGGCGGATTCCTACGAGCAGTACTTC
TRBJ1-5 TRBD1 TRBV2 CASGFAGGSNQPQHF TGTGCCAGCGGCTTTGCAGGGGGGAGCAATCAGCCCCAGCATTTT
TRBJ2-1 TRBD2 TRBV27 CASSGTSGYNEQFF TGTGCCAGCAGTGGGACTAGCGGGTACAATGAGCAGTTCTTC